This section outlines one T cell receptor beta chain sequence together with its context. Its antigen remains unknown. The CDR3 covers 18 residues. V lost 4 bases, J lost 0 bases, and 22 bases lay in between. CDR1 SGHTA and CDR2 FQGNSA come from the germline V gene. The source of the sample is a study of cytomegalovirus exposure and HLA in healthy donors. Study observations and caveats: About 87% or about 30% of the time was how often most TCR beta V segments were productive, according to an earlier analysis. Common viral pathogens seemed, in a later analysis, to connect with several of the most significant clusters.

The PCR had 60 Vbeta and 13 Jbeta primers. Profiled with immunoSEQ multiplex PCR; TCRdb holds only in-frame clones, not every one. In the table there are 130,000 or so clones, around 72% of which are singletons. The rearrangement joins TRBV7-2 to TRBJ2-7; D might be TRBD1 (5 bases). The receptor was isolated from a man in his late teens or twenties in good health and CMV-seropositive. Sequenced material: PBMCs. As DNA, the CDR3 is TGTGCCAGCAGCTCGCCGCCTCCCGACAGTGACTTCTCCTACGAGCAGTACTTC. The encoded protein is CASSSPPPDSDFSYEQYF.